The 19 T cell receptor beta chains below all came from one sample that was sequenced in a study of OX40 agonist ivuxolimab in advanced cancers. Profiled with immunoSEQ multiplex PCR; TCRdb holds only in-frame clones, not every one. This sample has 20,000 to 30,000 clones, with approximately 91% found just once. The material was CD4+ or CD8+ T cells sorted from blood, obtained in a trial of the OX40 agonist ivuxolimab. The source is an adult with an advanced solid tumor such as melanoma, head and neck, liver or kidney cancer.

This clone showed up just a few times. The CDR3 DNA is TGTGCCAGCAGTGAAGAAGCAGGGGGGAACACTGAAGCTTTCTTT. This gives the protein CASSEEAGGNTEAFF. V gene TRBV6-1 combines with J gene TRBJ1-1; TRBD1 agrees at 7 bases. CDR1 and CDR2 from the germline V gene are MNHNS and SASEGT. The CDR3 consists of 15 residues. The V gene end was trimmed by 1 base and the J gene end by 1 base; junction bases not matched to a gene: 3.

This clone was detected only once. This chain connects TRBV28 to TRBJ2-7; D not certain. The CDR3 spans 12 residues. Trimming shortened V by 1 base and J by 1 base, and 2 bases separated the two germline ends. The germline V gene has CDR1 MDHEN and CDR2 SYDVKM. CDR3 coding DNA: TGTGCCAGCAGTTTATTGTCCTACGAGCAGTACTTC. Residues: CASSLLSYEQYF.

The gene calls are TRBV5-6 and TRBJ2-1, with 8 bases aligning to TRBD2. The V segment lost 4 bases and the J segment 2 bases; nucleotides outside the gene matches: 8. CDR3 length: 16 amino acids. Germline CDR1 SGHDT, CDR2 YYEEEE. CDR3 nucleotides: TGTGCCAGCAGCCCGACGTCTAGCGGGCCCTACAATGAGCAGTTCTTC. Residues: CASSPTSSGPYNEQFF.

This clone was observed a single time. The CDR3 loop is CASSFVGQGSTEAFF. In DNA form, the CDR3 reads TGCGCCAGCAGCTTTGTAGGACAGGGATCCACTGAAGCTTTCTTT. This sequence joins TRBV5-1 and TRBJ1-1, with 8 bases lining up with TRBD1. Germline V gene data show CDR1 as SGHRS and CDR2 as YFSETQ. This CDR3 comprises 15 residues. Unmatched junction bases numbered 7, after V lost 2 bases and J lost 4 bases.

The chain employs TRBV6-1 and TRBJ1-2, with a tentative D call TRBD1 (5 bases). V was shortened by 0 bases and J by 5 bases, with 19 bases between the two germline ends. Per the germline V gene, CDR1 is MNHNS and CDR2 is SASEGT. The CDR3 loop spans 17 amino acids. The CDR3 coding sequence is TGTGCCAGCAGTGAAGCTCAGGGAGACCCCGCCGCTTATGGCTACACCTTC. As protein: CASSEAQGDPAAYGYTF.

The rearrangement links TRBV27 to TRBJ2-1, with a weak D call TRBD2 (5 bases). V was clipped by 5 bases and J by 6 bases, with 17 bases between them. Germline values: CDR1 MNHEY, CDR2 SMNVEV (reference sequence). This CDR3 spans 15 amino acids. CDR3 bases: TGTGCCAGCAGTCTGCCATCGTCCGGGGTCAATGAGCAGTTCTTC. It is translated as CASSLPSSGVNEQFF.

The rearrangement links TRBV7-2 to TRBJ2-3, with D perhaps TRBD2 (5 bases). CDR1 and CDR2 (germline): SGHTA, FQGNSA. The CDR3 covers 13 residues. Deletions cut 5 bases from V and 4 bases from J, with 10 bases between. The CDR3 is CASSTEGSDTQYF. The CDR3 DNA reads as TGTGCCAGCAGCACCGAGGGATCAGATACGCAGTATTTT.

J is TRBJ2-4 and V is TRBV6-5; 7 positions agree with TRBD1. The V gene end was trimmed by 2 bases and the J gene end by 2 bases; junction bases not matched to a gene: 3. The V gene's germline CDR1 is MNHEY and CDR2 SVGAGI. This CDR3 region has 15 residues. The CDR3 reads CASSYAQGTKNIQYF. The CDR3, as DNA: TGTGCCAGCAGTTACGCACAGGGGACCAAAAACATTCAGTACTTC.

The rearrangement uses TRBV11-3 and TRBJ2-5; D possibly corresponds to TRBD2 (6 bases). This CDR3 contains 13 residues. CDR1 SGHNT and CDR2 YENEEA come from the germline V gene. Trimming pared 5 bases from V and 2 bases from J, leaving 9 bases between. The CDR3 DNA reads TGTGCCAGCAGCATCGGACTACAAGAGACCCAGTACTTC. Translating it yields CASSIGLQETQYF.

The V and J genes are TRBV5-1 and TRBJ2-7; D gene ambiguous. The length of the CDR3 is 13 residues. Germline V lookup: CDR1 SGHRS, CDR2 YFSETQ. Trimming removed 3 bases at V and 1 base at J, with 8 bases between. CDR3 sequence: CASSWDASYEQYF. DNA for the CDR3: TGCGCCAGCAGCTGGGATGCTTCCTACGAGCAGTACTTC.

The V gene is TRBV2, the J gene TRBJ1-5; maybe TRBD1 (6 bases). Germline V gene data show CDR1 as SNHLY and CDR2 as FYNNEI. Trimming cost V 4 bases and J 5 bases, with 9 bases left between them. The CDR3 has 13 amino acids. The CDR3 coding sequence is TGTGCCAGCAGTGCCAGGGGTCATCAGCCCCAGCATTTT. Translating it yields CASSARGHQPQHF.

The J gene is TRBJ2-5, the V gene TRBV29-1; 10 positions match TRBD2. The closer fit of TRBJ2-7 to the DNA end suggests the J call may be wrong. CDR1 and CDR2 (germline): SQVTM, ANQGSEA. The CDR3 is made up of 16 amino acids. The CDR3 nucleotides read TGCAGCGTTGATGTTTTCGGGACTAGCGCTTCCTACGAGCAGTACTTC. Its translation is CSVDVFGTSASYEQYF.

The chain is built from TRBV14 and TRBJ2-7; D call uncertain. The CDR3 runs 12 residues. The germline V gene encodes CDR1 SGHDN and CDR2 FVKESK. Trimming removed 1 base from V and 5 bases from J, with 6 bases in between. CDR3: CASSQVPNEQYF. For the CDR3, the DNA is TGTGCCAGCAGCCAAGTTCCGAACGAGCAGTACTTC.

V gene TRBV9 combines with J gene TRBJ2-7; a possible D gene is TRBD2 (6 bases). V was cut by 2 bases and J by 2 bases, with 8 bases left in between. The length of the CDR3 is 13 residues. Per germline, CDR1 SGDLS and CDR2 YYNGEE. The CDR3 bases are TGTGCCAGCAGCGTTGGAGGGACCTACGAGCAGTACTTC. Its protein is CASSVGGTYEQYF.

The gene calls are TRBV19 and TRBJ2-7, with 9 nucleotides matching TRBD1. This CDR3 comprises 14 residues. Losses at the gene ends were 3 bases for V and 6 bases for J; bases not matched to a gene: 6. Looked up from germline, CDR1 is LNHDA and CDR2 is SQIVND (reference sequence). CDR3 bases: TGTGCCAGTAGTATCGTGGGACAGGGTCGCGAGCAGTACTTC. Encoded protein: CASSIVGQGREQYF.

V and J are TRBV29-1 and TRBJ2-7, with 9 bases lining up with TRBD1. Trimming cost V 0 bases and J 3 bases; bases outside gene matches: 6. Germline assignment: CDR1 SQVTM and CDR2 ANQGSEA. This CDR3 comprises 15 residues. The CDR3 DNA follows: TGCAGCGTTGAAGACCCGCAGACAGGGGGCTACGAGCAGTACTTC. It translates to CSVEDPQTGGYEQYF.

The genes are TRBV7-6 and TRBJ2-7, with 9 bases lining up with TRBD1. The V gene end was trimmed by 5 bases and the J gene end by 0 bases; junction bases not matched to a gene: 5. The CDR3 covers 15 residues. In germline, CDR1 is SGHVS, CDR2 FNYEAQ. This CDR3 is CASSIGTGRSYEQYF. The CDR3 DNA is TGTGCCAGCAGCATCGGGACAGGGCGCTCCTACGAGCAGTACTTC.

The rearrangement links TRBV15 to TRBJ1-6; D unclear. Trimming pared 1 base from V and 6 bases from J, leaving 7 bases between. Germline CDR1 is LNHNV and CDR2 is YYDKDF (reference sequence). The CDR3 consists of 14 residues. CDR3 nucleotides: TGTGCCACCAGCAGAGGCCAGGTTAATTCACCCCTCCACTTT. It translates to CATSRGQVNSPLHF.

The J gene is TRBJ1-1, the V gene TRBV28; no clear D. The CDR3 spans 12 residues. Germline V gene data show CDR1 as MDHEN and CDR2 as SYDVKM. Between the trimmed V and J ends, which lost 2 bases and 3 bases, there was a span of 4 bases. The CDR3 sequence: CASSLGHTEAFF. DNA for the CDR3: TGTGCCAGCAGTTTAGGGCACACTGAAGCTTTCTTT.